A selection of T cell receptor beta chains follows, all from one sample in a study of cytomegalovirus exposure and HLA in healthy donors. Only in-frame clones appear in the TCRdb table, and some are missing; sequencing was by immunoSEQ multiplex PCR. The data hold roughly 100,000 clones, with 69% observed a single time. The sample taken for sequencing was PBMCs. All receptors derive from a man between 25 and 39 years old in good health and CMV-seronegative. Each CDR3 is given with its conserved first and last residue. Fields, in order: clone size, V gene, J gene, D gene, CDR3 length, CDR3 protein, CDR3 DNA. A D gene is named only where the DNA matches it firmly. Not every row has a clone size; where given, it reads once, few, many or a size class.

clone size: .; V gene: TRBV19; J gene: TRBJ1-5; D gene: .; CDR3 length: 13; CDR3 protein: CASSYRVNQPQHF; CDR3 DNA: TGTGCCAGTAGCTACAGAGTCAATCAGCCCCAGCATTTT
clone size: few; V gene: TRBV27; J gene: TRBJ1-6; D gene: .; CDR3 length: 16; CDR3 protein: CASSPRQALYNSPLHF; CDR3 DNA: TGTGCCAGCAGTCCACGACAGGCTCTTTATAATTCACCCCTCCACTTT
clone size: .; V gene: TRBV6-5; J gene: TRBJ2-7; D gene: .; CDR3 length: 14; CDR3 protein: CASSREPGAYEQYF; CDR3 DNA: TGTGCCAGCAGTAGGGAGCCAGGGGCCTACGAGCAGTACTTC
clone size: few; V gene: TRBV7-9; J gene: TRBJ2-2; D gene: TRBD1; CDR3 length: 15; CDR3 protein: CASSLGTAKTGELFF; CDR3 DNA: TGTGCCAGCAGCCTAGGGACAGCAAAAACCGGGGAGCTGTTTTTT
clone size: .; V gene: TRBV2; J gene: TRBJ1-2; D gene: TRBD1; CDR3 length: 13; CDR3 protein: CATRQGGSDGYTF; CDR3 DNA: TGTGCCACCCGACAGGGAGGATCGGATGGCTACACCTTC
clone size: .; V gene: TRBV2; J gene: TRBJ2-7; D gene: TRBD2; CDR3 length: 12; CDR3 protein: CASRAGAYEQYF; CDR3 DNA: TGTGCCAGTAGGGCGGGGGCCTACGAGCAGTACTTC
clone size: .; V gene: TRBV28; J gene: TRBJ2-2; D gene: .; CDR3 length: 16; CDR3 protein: CASSSRTASNTGELFF; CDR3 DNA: TGTGCCAGCAGCTCCCGGACAGCCTCCAACACCGGGGAGCTGTTTTTT
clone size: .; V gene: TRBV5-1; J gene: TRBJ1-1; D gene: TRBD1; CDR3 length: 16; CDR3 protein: CASSLRTGGLNTEAFF; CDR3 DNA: TGCGCCAGCAGCTTGAGGACAGGGGGCTTGAACACTGAAGCTTTCTTT
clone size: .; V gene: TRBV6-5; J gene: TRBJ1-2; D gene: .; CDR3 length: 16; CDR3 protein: CASSYYRDAGSYGYTF; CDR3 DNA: TGTGCCAGCAGTTACTACAGGGACGCCGGGTCGTATGGCTACACCTTC
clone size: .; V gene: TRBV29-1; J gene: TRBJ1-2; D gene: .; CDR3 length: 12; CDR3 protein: CSVGDNFYGYTF; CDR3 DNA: TGCAGCGTTGGGGACAACTTTTATGGCTACACCTTC
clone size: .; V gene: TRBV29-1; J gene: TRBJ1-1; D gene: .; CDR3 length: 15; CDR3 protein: CSVEVPRGQGREAFF; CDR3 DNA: TGCAGCGTTGAGGTGCCTAGGGGTCAGGGGCGCGAAGCTTTCTTT
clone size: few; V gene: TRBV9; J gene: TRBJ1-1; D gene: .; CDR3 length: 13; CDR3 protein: CASSKQPNTEAFF; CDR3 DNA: TGTGCCAGCAGCAAACAGCCGAACACTGAAGCTTTCTTT
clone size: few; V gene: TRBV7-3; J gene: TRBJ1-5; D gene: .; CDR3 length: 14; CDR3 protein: CASSSRQLNQPQHF; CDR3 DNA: TGTGCCAGCAGCTCAAGACAGCTCAATCAGCCCCAGCATTTT
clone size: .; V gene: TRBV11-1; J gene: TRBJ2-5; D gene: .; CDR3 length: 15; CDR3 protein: CASIAAGHHQETQYF; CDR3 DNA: TGTGCCAGCATCGCGGCGGGGCACCACCAAGAGACCCAGTACTTC
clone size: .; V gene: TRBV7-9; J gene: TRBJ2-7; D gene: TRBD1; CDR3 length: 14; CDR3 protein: CASSLITGGYEQYF; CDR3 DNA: TGTGCCAGCAGCTTAATCACAGGGGGCTACGAGCAGTACTTC
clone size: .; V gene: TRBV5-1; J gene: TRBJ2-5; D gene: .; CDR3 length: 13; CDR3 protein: CASSQRPRETQYF; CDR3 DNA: TGCGCCAGCAGCCAAAGGCCGCGGGAGACCCAGTACTTC
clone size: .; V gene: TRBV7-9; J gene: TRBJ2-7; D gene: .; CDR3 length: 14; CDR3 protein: CASSNGEATYEQYF; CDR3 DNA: TGTGCCAGCAGTAACGGGGAGGCAACCTACGAGCAGTACTTC
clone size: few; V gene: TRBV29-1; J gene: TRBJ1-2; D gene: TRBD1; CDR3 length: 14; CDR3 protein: CSVETVQGRYGYTF; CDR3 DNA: TGCAGCGTTGAAACGGTACAGGGGAGGTATGGCTACACCTTC
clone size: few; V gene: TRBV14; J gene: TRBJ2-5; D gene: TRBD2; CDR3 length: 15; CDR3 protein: CASSQASGSRETQYF; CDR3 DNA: TGTGCCAGCAGCCAGGCTAGCGGGAGTAGAGAGACCCAGTACTTC
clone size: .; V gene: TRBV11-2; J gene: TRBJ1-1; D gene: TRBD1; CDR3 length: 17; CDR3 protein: CASSALRGTGMNTEAFF; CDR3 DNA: TGTGCCAGCAGCGCACTCAGGGGGACAGGGATGAACACTGAAGCTTTCTTT
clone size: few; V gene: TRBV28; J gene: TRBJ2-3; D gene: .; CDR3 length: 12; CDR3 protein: CASKGGTDTQYF; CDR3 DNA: TGTGCCAGCAAGGGAGGCACAGATACGCAGTATTTT
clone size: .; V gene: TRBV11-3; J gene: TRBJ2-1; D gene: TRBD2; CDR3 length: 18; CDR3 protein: CASSLGATSGKFYNEQFF; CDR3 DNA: TGTGCCAGCAGCTTAGGGGCCACTAGCGGGAAGTTTTACAATGAGCAGTTCTTC
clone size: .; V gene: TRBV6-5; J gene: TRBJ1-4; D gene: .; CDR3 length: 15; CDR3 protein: CASSYDSSEDEKLFF; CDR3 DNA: TGTGCCAGCAGTTACGACTCCTCGGAGGATGAAAAACTGTTTTTT
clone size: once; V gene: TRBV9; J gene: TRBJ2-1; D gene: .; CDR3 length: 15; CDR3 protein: CASSAAPGLNNEQFF; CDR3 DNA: TGTGCCAGCAGCGCCGCCCCGGGACTGAACAATGAGCAGTTCTTC
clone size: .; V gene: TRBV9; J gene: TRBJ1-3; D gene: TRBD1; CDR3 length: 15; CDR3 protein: CASSLGQGLGNTIYF; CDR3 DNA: TGTGCCAGCAGCCTTGGACAGGGCCTTGGAAACACCATATATTTT
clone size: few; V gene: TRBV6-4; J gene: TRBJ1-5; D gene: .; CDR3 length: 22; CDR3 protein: CASSDSGGKWSQILNSNQPQHF; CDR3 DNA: TGTGCCAGCAGTGACTCGGGCGGGAAATGGAGTCAGATCTTAAATAGCAATCAGCCCCAGCATTTT
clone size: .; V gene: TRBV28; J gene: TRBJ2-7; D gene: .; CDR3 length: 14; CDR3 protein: CASSFLLTAYEQYF; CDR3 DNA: TGTGCCAGCAGTTTTTTGCTGACTGCCTACGAGCAGTACTTC